These 16 T cell receptor beta chains were all obtained from the same sample, sequenced in a study of blood T cell repertoires in COVID-19. Clones were read by immunoSEQ multiplex PCR, and TCRdb kept only the in-frame ones, dropping some. The repertoire holds a few hundred thousand clones, with more than 85% as singletons. Sequenced: peripheral blood. The receptors derive from a man younger than 35 with active or convalescent COVID-19.

The chain combines TRBV12-2 with TRBJ1-2; TRBD1, the table's D call, was not compared with the DNA. TRBV12-2 is shown as a pseudogene. This CDR3 comprises 18 residues. The CDR3 spells CASPRQGRSAPFNYGYTF. The CDR3 DNA follows: TGTGCAAGTCCCCGACAGGGGCGTAGCGCACCGTTCAACTATGGCTACACCTTC.

This rearrangement joins TRBV24-1 to TRBJ2-2; perhaps TRBD2 as D (6 bases). V lost 9 bases, J lost 4 bases, and 14 bases lay in between. Germline-derived CDR1 and CDR2 are KGHDR and SFDVKD. CDR3 size: 14 residues. The CDR3 bases are TGTGCCACCTCGATCCGGAGGGGCACCGGGGAGCTGTTTTTT. Translating gives CATSIRRGTGELFF.

The chain recombines TRBV19 with TRBJ2-1; 8 nucleotides align to TRBD2. Per germline, CDR1 LNHDA and CDR2 SQIVND (reference sequence). The J segment lost 9 bases and the V segment lost 3 bases, leaving 16 bases of the junction unmatched. This CDR3 is built from 17 residues. DNA for the CDR3: TGTGCCAGTAGTATTTGGGAAAGGCTAGCGAGCGGGGGTGAGCAGTTCTTC. It is translated as CASSIWERLASGGEQFF.

This clone was seen only a few times. The V and J genes are TRBV11-3 and TRBJ2-1, with 8 positions matching TRBD2. The ends lost 2 bases at V and 1 base at J; junction bases unmatched: 4. This CDR3 spans 16 amino acids. The germline CDR1 and CDR2 sequences are SGHNT and YENEEA. CDR3 in amino acids: CASSLNSGGSYNEQFF. In DNA form, the CDR3 reads TGTGCCAGCAGCTTAAATTCGGGGGGGTCCTACAATGAGCAGTTCTTC.

The chain links TRBV13 to TRBJ2-3; no reliable D call. The germline gives CDR1 PRHDT, CDR2 FYEKMQ (reference sequence). The CDR3 runs 14 residues. V was cut by 5 bases and J by 2 bases, with 11 bases left in between. The CDR3 nucleotides read TGTGCCAGCAGCCTTTACAGACACACAGATACGCAGTATTTT. Protein product: CASSLYRHTDTQYF.

The J gene is TRBJ1-6, the V gene TRBV19; tentative D call: TRBD1 (5 bases). Trimming took off 2 bases at V and 1 base at J, with 18 bases between the two ends. The germline gives CDR1 LNHDA, CDR2 SQIVND (reference sequence). The CDR3 contains 19 residues. For the CDR3, the DNA is TGTGCCAGTAGTATAAAAGCCGACAGCGGGAGTTCCTATAATTCACCCCTCCACTTT. Its translation is CASSIKADSGSSYNSPLHF.

This rearrangement joins TRBV7-9 to TRBJ1-1, with D unclear. Germline V CDR1 and CDR2: SEHNR, FQNEAQ (reference sequence). This CDR3 has 13 residues. V was trimmed by 6 bases and J by 10 bases, leaving 18 bases between them. CDR3 sequence (DNA): TGTGCCAGCAGTCTCGAGGATGGCCGGATAGCTTTCTTT. Its protein product is CASSLEDGRIAFF.

This clone was seen more than once but under ten times. The V call is TRBV6-5, the J call TRBJ2-7, with 8 bases fitting TRBD2. There are 16 residues in the CDR3. Trimming at V came to 4 bases and at J to 7 bases, leaving 15 bases not matched to a gene. Germline lookup yields CDR1 MNHEY and CDR2 SVGAGI. The CDR3: CASSSPGTRTGREQYF. As DNA, the CDR3 is TGTGCCAGCAGTTCCCCCGGGACTAGAACGGGACGGGAGCAGTACTTC.

The chain carries TRBV19 and TRBJ2-5; 8 bases are a match to TRBD1. The V gene's germline CDR1 is LNHDA and CDR2 SQIVND (reference sequence). The ends lost 9 bases at V and 4 bases at J; junction bases unmatched: 4. The CDR3 runs 12 residues. The CDR3, as DNA: TGTGCCAGCAGCACAGGGGGAGAGACCCAGTACTTC. Its protein is CASSTGGETQYF.

V usage is TRBV10-3 and J usage is TRBJ2-1, with 9 nucleotides matching TRBD1. The germline V gene has CDR1 ENHRY and CDR2 SYGVKD. J lost 7 bases, V lost 11 bases, and 15 bases had no gene match. The CDR3 sequence is 15 residues long. The CDR3 nucleotides are TGTGCCCATCGCTCGGGACAGGGTGCGGGGAATGAGCAGTTCTTC. This gives the protein CAHRSGQGAGNEQFF.

The chain carries TRBV25-1 and TRBJ1-6; D not certain. CDR1 is MGHDK and CDR2 is SYGVNS in the germline V gene. There are 12 residues in the CDR3. Trimming left V 4 bases short and J 9 bases short, with 7 bases between. This CDR3 is CASSGRFSPLHF. CDR3 DNA sequence: TGTGCCAGCAGTGGCAGGTTTTCACCCCTCCACTTT.

J is TRBJ1-6 and V is TRBV9, with a tentative D call TRBD1 (5 bases). Trimming took off 6 bases at V and 9 bases at J, with 16 bases between the two ends. Germline CDR1 is SGDLS and CDR2 is YYNGEE. This CDR3 comprises 14 residues. The CDR3 DNA is TGTGCCAGCACCAGGGATGATTGGGGTTCACCCCTCCACTTT. Translating it yields CASTRDDWGSPLHF.

This chain links TRBV7-2 with TRBJ2-7, with TRBD2 identical over 11 bases. This CDR3 spans 15 amino acids. Per germline, CDR1 SGHTA and CDR2 FQGNSA. The trim removed 6 bases at V and 3 bases at J, leaving 7 bases unmatched. CDR3 residues: CASSEAGTSGYEQYF. The CDR3 region has the DNA TGTGCCAGCAGTGAGGCCGGGACTAGCGGCTACGAGCAGTACTTC.

The CDR3 coding sequence is TGCGCCAGCAGCAAGGGACTCGATTCCTACGAGCAGTACTTC. Amino acids: CASSKGLDSYEQYF. The V gene is TRBV5-1, the J gene TRBJ2-7; TRBD2 might be the D (6 bases). Germline values: CDR1 SGHRS, CDR2 YFSETQ. This CDR3 has 14 residues. The V and J ends lost 4 bases and 1 base respectively, with 12 bases between them.

The V and J genes are TRBV19 and TRBJ2-1; no definite D call. V lost 3 bases and J 3 bases, leaving 6 bases between the germline ends. Germline CDR1 LNHDA, CDR2 SQIVND (reference sequence). The CDR3 consists of 13 residues. The CDR3 reads CASSILRYNEQFF. In DNA form, the CDR3 reads TGTGCCAGTAGTATTCTACGCTACAATGAGCAGTTCTTC.

This clone was picked up one time. The J gene is TRBJ1-6, the V gene TRBV2; no reliable D call. There are 13 residues in the CDR3. Trimming cost V 7 bases and J 3 bases, with 7 bases left between them. Germline V gene lookup returns CDR1 SNHLY and CDR2 FYNNEI. Here the CDR3 reads CASKRNYNSPLHF. The CDR3 nucleotides read TGTGCCAGCAAGCGGAACTATAATTCACCCCTCCACTTT.